The 13 T cell receptor beta chains given below trace back to one sample, sequenced in a study of T cells in localized non-small cell lung cancer. Clones were sequenced by immunoSEQ multiplex PCR, and TCRdb holds only the in-frame ones, with some missing. The table lists tens of thousands of clones, roughly 86% of them singletons. The sequences come from peripheral blood, collected before any cancer treatment. These TCRs come from a man between 40 and 70 years old with stage I squamous cell lung carcinoma.

The chain has TRBV18 and TRBJ2-1; D not certain. The germline gives CDR1 KGHSH, CDR2 LQKENI. V gave up 3 bases and J gave up 0 bases, with 9 bases separating them. CDR3 length: 15 amino acids. CDR3 residues: CASSPSARSYNEQFF. The CDR3 DNA is TGTGCCAGCTCACCGAGCGCTCGCTCCTACAATGAGCAGTTCTTC.

This clone was observed once. The gene calls are TRBV19 and TRBJ2-2, with a tentative D call TRBD1 (6 bases). Germline V CDR1 and CDR2: LNHDA, SQIVND (reference sequence). This CDR3 spans 15 amino acids. Trimming took 6 bases from V and 3 from J, leaving 14 bases between them. This CDR3 is CASRGAEKDTGELFF. DNA of the CDR3: TGTGCCAGTAGGGGGGCGGAGAAAGACACCGGGGAGCTGTTTTTT.

This sequence joins TRBV25-1 and TRBJ2-2, with D possibly being TRBD1 (6 bases). V lost 4 bases and J 6 bases, leaving 18 bases between the germline ends. CDR3 length: 16 amino acids. Germline CDR1 reads MGHDK; CDR2 reads SYGVNS. CDR3 amino acids: CASSARRRGTPGELFF. CDR3 coding DNA: TGTGCCAGCAGTGCCCGGCGCAGGGGAACCCCCGGGGAGCTGTTTTTT.

The V and J genes are TRBV12-5 and TRBJ2-7; the match to TRBD2 covers 7 bases. V was clipped by 1 base and J by 5 bases; unmatched bases: 11. Germline CDR1 reads LGHNT; CDR2 reads FRNRAP. This CDR3 has 16 amino acids. The CDR3 nucleotides are TGTGCTAGTGGTTTGGACCTCATCGGGGGGATCGACGAGCAGTACTTC. Its protein product is CASGLDLIGGIDEQYF.

The rearrangement uses TRBV19 and TRBJ1-1, with D tentatively TRBD1 (5 bases). The CDR3 covers 18 residues. From germline, CDR1 is LNHDA and CDR2 SQIVND (reference sequence). V was pared by 3 bases and J by 3 bases, with 23 bases between. The CDR3 loop reads CASSILSQGAPRDTEAFF. The CDR3 bases are TGTGCCAGTAGTATCCTCTCGCAGGGAGCCCCTCGGGACACTGAAGCTTTCTTT.

V usage is TRBV6-5 and J usage is TRBJ2-2; possible D gene TRBD2, 5 bases. Germline V gene lookup returns CDR1 MNHEY and CDR2 SVGAGI. There are 15 residues in the CDR3. The germline V and J ends were trimmed by 2 bases and 5 bases, with 12 bases remaining between them. The CDR3 region is CASSYDGVRTGELFF. The DNA for the CDR3 is TGTGCCAGCAGTTACGACGGGGTTCGAACCGGGGAGCTGTTTTTT.

This chain connects TRBV7-3 to TRBJ2-2, with 8 bases identical to TRBD1. The CDR3 is 15 residues long. Germline CDR1 and CDR2: SGHTA and FQGTGA. V lost 5 bases, J lost 5 bases, and 7 bases stayed unmatched. The CDR3 nucleotides are TGTGCCAGCAGCCCAACAGGGGGTAGGACCGGGGAGCTGTTTTTT. Its translation is CASSPTGGRTGELFF.

The V call is TRBV6-1, the J call TRBJ1-4; D perhaps matches TRBD1 (6 bases). Germline CDR1 reads MNHNS; CDR2 reads SASEGT. V was shortened by 5 bases and J by 3 bases, with 13 bases between the two germline ends. The CDR3 runs 15 residues. In DNA form, the CDR3 reads TGTGCCAGCAGTATAGGACAGACTTCTAATGAAAAACTGTTTTTT. This translates into CASSIGQTSNEKLFF.

This clone showed up just a few times. J is TRBJ1-5 and V is TRBV19, with 9 bases matching TRBD1. Germline assignment: CDR1 LNHDA and CDR2 SQIVND (reference sequence). The length of the CDR3 is 19 residues. Trimming removed 0 bases from V and 2 bases from J; junction bases left unmatched: 11. The CDR3 protein is CASSIDGTGRIGGNQPQHF. The CDR3 nucleotides read TGTGCCAGTAGTATAGATGGGACAGGGCGCATAGGCGGCAATCAGCCCCAGCATTTT.

CDR3 coding DNA: TGTGCCAGCAGTCCGGGGGGCCTGAGCTCTGGAAACACCATATATTTT. Translating gives CASSPGGLSSGNTIYF. The gene calls are TRBV28 and TRBJ1-3; TRBD1 is a possible D gene (6 bases). The CDR3 consists of 16 residues. Deletions cut 5 bases from V and 0 bases from J, with 14 bases between. CDR1 and CDR2 (germline): MDHEN, SYDVKM. Complete variable domain (other parts from reference TRBV28 and TRBJ1-3): DVKVTQSSRYLVKRTGEKVFLECVQDMDHENMFWYRQDPGLGLRLIYFSYDVKMKEKGDIPEGYSVSREKKERFSLILESASTNQTSMYLCASSPGGLSSGNTIYFGEGSWLTVV.

This rearrangement joins TRBV7-2 to TRBJ2-1; 8 bases are shared with TRBD2. Germline CDR1 reads SGHTA; CDR2 reads FQGNSA. The CDR3 has 15 residues. With V trimmed by 5 bases and J by 2 bases, 5 bases remained unmatched. The CDR3 protein is CASSEGTRTYNEQFF. The CDR3 nucleotides are TGTGCCAGCAGCGAAGGGACTAGGACCTACAATGAGCAGTTCTTC.

The chain has TRBV7-9 and TRBJ1-1; no clear D gene. Trimming cost V 7 bases and J 4 bases, with 16 bases left between them. The CDR3 has 14 amino acids. Looked up from germline, CDR1 is SEHNR and CDR2 is FQNEAQ (reference sequence). CDR3: CASTQSVGSTEAFF. The CDR3 nucleotides read TGTGCCAGCACCCAATCGGTGGGGAGCACTGAAGCTTTCTTT.

This clone was found a few times. The chain joins TRBV9 to TRBJ2-3, with D unclear. CDR3 size: 12 residues. Germline V lookup: CDR1 SGDLS, CDR2 YYNGEE. The V end was cut by 0 bases, the J end by 3 bases, with 2 bases between. CDR3 nucleotides: TGTGCCAGCAGCGTAGGAACAGATACGCAGTATTTT. It is translated as CASSVGTDTQYF.